This record looks at one T cell receptor beta chain sequence and its context. This record belongs to a study of blood T cell repertoires in COVID-19. On the study more broadly: Spain, Italy and the United States supplied samples that represented acute and convalescent COVID-19. Nucleic acid was either cDNA or gDNA, and it came from T cells, B-cell-depleted T cells, or PBMCs.

Trimming removed 0 bases from V and 4 bases from J; junction bases left unmatched: 6. The germline V gene has CDR1 SGHNT and CDR2 YYREEE (reference sequence). The CDR3 has 15 amino acids. Methods used by the authors: Cell counts per sample came from amplifying reference gene primers. Produced via immunoSEQ multiplex PCR; TCRdb's table is partial and in-frame only. That table supplies the V and J calls and clone size; D and trimming were determined from the DNA. The sample includes approximately 74,000 clones, 65% to 85% seen only once; the top ten take more than 15%. This clonotype was sampled from a man between 60 and 75 years old with acute or convalescent COVID-19. This chain joins TRBV5-4 and TRBJ2-5; TRBD1 matches 7 bases. The sample was peripheral blood. As DNA, the CDR3 is TGTGCCAGCAGCTTGGCACCCGGGACAGCAGAGACCCAGTACTTC. Encoded protein: CASSLAPGTAETQYF.